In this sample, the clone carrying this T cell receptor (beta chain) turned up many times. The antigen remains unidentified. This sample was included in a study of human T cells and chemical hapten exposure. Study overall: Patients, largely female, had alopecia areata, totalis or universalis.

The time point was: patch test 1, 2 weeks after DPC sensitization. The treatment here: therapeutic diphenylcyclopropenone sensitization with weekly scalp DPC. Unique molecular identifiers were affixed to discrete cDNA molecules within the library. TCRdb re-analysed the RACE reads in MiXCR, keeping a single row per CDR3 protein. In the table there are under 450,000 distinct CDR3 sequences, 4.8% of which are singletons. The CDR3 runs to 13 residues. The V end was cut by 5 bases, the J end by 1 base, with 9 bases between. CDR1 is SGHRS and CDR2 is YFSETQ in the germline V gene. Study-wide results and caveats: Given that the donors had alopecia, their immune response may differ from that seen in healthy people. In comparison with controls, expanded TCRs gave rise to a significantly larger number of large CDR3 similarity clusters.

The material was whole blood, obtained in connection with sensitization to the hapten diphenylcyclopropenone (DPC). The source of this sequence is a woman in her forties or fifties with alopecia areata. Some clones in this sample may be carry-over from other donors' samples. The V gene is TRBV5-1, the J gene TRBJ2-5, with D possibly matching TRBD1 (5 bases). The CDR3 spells CASRMDTQETQYF. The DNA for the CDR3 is TGCGCCAGCAGAATGGACACCCAAGAGACCCAGTACTTC.